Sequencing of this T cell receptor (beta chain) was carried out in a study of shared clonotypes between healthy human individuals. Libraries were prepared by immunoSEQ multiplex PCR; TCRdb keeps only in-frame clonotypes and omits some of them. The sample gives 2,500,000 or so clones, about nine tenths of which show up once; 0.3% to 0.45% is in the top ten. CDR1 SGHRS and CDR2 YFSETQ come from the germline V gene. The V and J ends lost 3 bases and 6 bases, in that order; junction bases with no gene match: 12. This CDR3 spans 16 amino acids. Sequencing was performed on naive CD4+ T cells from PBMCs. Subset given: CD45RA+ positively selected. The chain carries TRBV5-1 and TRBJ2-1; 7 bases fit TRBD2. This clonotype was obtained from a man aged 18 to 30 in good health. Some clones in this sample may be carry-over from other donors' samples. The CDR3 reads CASSSPLGRAANEQFF. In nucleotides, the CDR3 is TGCGCCAGCAGCTCTCCTCTGGGGAGGGCCGCCAATGAGCAGTTCTTC.